This T cell receptor (beta chain) was recovered during a study of blood T cell repertoires in COVID-19. Sequencing used immunoSEQ multiplex PCR; TCRdb keeps in-frame clones, though not all of them. This table has around 260,000 clones, roughly 89% appearing once. Germline V gives CDR1 MNHEY, CDR2 SMNVEV (reference sequence). Trimming cost V 2 bases and J 2 bases; bases outside gene matches: 8. This CDR3 has 16 residues. The sequenced sample consisted of peripheral blood. This TCR was sampled from a woman in her forties who had recovered from COVID-19. This chain links TRBV27 with TRBJ2-7; 8 bases match TRBD1. The CDR3 DNA sequence: TGTGCCAGCAGTTTAACCCCCAGGGGGCTTGCCTACGAGCAGTACTTC. Amino acids: CASSLTPRGLAYEQYF.